This is a list of T cell receptor beta chains from one sample in a study of cytomegalovirus exposure and HLA in healthy donors. Here immunoSEQ multiplex PCR was the method, and the copy in TCRdb shows in-frame clones only, minus some. The repertoire has about 400,000 clones, about nine tenths of them found once; the top ten carry about 0.8%. The sample taken for sequencing was PBMCs. These receptors were collected from a woman in her late teens or twenties in good health and CMV-seronegative. CDR3s include the opening cysteine and the closing phenylalanine or tryptophan. D genes are given only for firm matches. Rows give clone size only sometimes, using once, few, many, or a class for an expanded clone.

v_call: TRBV30; j_call: TRBJ2-7; clone_size: .; d_call: TRBD1; cdr3_aa: CAWGQGALSYEQYF; cdr3_nt: TGTGCCTGGGGCCAGGGGGCCCTCTCCTACGAGCAGTACTTC
v_call: TRBV5-1; j_call: TRBJ2-2; clone_size: .; d_call: .; cdr3_aa: CASSFAGQGTGELFF; cdr3_nt: TGCGCCAGCAGCTTCGCAGGGCAGGGCACCGGGGAGCTGTTTTTT
v_call: TRBV28; j_call: TRBJ2-1; clone_size: .; d_call: TRBD2; cdr3_aa: CASSPVPGGGNEQFF; cdr3_nt: TGTGCCAGCTCCCCCGTCCCGGGGGGAGGTAATGAGCAGTTCTTC
v_call: TRBV2; j_call: TRBJ1-5; clone_size: .; d_call: TRBD1; cdr3_aa: CASSPGQGLVQPQHF; cdr3_nt: TGTGCCAGCAGCCCGGGACAGGGGCTGGTGCAGCCCCAGCATTTT
v_call: TRBV28; j_call: TRBJ1-2; clone_size: .; d_call: .; cdr3_aa: CASSFMRQNDYGYTF; cdr3_nt: TGTGCCAGCAGTTTCATGAGACAGAATGATTATGGCTACACCTTC
v_call: TRBV19; j_call: TRBJ1-6; clone_size: once; d_call: .; cdr3_aa: CASSRQNNNSPLHF; cdr3_nt: TGTGCCAGTAGTCGACAGAATAATAATTCACCCCTCCACTTT
v_call: TRBV7-8; j_call: TRBJ1-5; clone_size: .; d_call: .; cdr3_aa: CAFARGLLNQPQHF; cdr3_nt: TGTGCCTTTGCAAGGGGACTCCTCAATCAGCCCCAGCATTTT
v_call: TRBV5-1; j_call: TRBJ1-1; clone_size: .; d_call: .; cdr3_aa: CASSLGGGGTEAFF; cdr3_nt: TGCGCCAGCAGCTTGGGCGGGGGAGGAACTGAAGCTTTCTTT
v_call: TRBV19; j_call: TRBJ2-3; clone_size: many; d_call: TRBD2; cdr3_aa: CATRPGGDTQYF; cdr3_nt: TGTGCCACCCGCCCGGGAGGGGATACGCAGTATTTT
v_call: TRBV28; j_call: TRBJ2-2; clone_size: .; d_call: TRBD1; cdr3_aa: CASNLQGVTGELFF; cdr3_nt: TGTGCCAGCAACCTACAGGGGGTCACCGGGGAGCTGTTTTTT
v_call: TRBV21-1; j_call: TRBJ1-6; clone_size: .; d_call: .; cdr3_aa: CASSNQPRQGGNSPLHF; cdr3_nt: TGTGCCAGCAGCAACCAGCCGAGACAGGGGGGGAATTCACCCCTCCACTTT
v_call: TRBV4-1; j_call: TRBJ1-3; clone_size: .; d_call: .; cdr3_aa: CASSGTGRSPGNTIYF; cdr3_nt: TGCGCCAGCAGCGGAACAGGCAGAAGTCCCGGAAACACCATATATTTT
v_call: TRBV7-9; j_call: TRBJ2-7; clone_size: .; d_call: .; cdr3_aa: CASSLARQTSYEQYF; cdr3_nt: TGTGCCAGCAGCTTAGCCCGACAGACCTCCTACGAGCAGTACTTC
v_call: TRBV4-1; j_call: TRBJ1-3; clone_size: .; d_call: TRBD1; cdr3_aa: CASSQFHGTGGFSGNTIYF; cdr3_nt: TGCGCCAGCAGCCAATTTCATGGGACAGGGGGTTTCTCTGGAAACACCATATATTTT
v_call: TRBV15; j_call: TRBJ2-7; clone_size: .; d_call: .; cdr3_aa: CATSLRGGTYEQYF; cdr3_nt: TGTGCCACCAGCCTCCGGGGTGGGACCTACGAGCAGTACTTC
v_call: TRBV15; j_call: TRBJ2-3; clone_size: .; d_call: .; cdr3_aa: CATSRGGTGTDTQYF; cdr3_nt: TGTGCCACCAGCAGAGGAGGAACAGGGACAGATACGCAGTATTTT